The entry that follows covers one TCR beta chain sequence. Its antigen is currently unknown. Generated by immunoSEQ multiplex PCR, the TCRdb table keeps only in-frame clones and is missing some. The data show a few hundred thousand clones, approximately 89% seen once. This CDR3 has 14 residues. Germline V gives CDR1 SGHTA, CDR2 FQGNSA. The V end was cut by 1 base, the J end by 2 bases, with 6 bases between. The data belong to a study of Ad26.COV2.S vaccination and SARS-CoV-2 variants. At the level of the study: Of the COV1001 trial arms, the Ad26.COV2.S arm included the donor. Study-level findings and limits: It is possible that the TCR breadth and depth analyses underestimated the total T cell responses. Vaccine and placebo groups showed comparable non-spike TCR breadth. Among vaccine recipients, spike-specific TCR breadth exceeded that of placebo recipients.

The treatment is: over 15 received Ad26.COV2.S at low or high dose, single or two shots; 5 received placebo; per-sample allocation not given. Each sample was drawn 63 days after the first injection (of vaccine or placebo). The genes are TRBV7-2 and TRBJ1-3, with unresolved D. The starting material was peripheral blood, obtained in a trial of Ad26.COV2.S vaccine versus placebo. This receptor was obtained from a person between 18 and 60 years old who received the Ad26.COV2.S COVID-19 vaccine or a placebo. The CDR3 loop is CASSLERAGNTIYF. CDR3 bases: TGTGCCAGCAGCTTAGAAAGGGCTGGAAACACCATATATTTT.